The clone carrying this T cell receptor (beta chain) was observed a handful of times. Its antigen is not known. This entry comes from a study of cytomegalovirus exposure and HLA in healthy donors. Study-level points and caveats: A classifier reportedly called cytomegalovirus status with high sensitivity and specificity.

The PCR was carried out with 60 Vbeta primers and 13 Jbeta primers. Generated by immunoSEQ multiplex PCR, the TCRdb table keeps only in-frame clones and is missing some. Found here are about 150,000 clones, 75% to 85% of them singletons; the top ten hold roughly 8%. The CDR3 covers 15 residues. Germline CDR1 MRHNA, CDR2 SNTAGT. Deletions cut 4 bases from V and 0 bases from J, with 11 bases between. This receptor was taken from a young man in good health and CMV-seropositive. The genes are TRBV6-4 and TRBJ2-3; D is possibly TRBD2 (5 bases). The sample taken for sequencing was PBMCs. The CDR3 DNA sequence: TGTGCCAGCAGTGTCGAGGGCCCCAGCACAGATACGCAGTATTTT. Its translation is CASSVEGPSTDTQYF.